The 12 T cell receptor beta chains presented below share a single source sample, sequenced in a study of blood T cell repertoires in COVID-19. Repertoires were generated with immunoSEQ multiplex PCR, while TCRdb's copy carries only in-frame clones and drops some. The data hold about 300,000 clones, with just under 90% observed a single time. The sequenced sample was peripheral blood. The source is a woman aged 25 to 39 with COVID-19, enrolled during active disease.

The rearrangement uses TRBV3-1 (or the pseudogene TRBV3-2) and TRBJ1-3; the match to TRBD1 covers 8 bases. Germline assignment: CDR1 LGHDT and CDR2 YNNKEL (reference sequence). There are 14 residues in the CDR3. V was pared by 3 bases and J by 5 bases, with 3 bases of the junction left unmatched. The chain's CDR3 is CASSHTGGRNTIYF. The CDR3 coding sequence is TGTGCCAGCAGCCATACAGGGGGAAGAAACACCATATATTTT.

The gene calls are TRBV9 and TRBJ2-3; the D is unclear. Germline CDR1 SGDLS, CDR2 YYNGEE. The CDR3 sequence is 16 residues long. The V end was cut by 0 bases, the J end by 0 bases, with 11 bases between. The CDR3 loop reads CASSVETRVSTDTQYF. The CDR3 DNA is TGTGCCAGCAGCGTAGAAACACGGGTGAGCACAGATACGCAGTATTTT.

The rearrangement joins TRBV11-3 to TRBJ1-1; 11 positions match TRBD1. The germline gives CDR1 SGHNT, CDR2 YENEEA. Trimming cost V 7 bases and J 3 bases; bases outside gene matches: 19. The length of the CDR3 is 19 residues. DNA of the CDR3: TGTGCCAGCACCCCAAGCGGACAGGGGGCAGGGTTGTACGACACTGAAGCTTTCTTT. This gives the protein CASTPSGQGAGLYDTEAFF.

The sample holds a few counts of this clone. The J gene is TRBJ1-2, the V gene TRBV27, with a tentative D call TRBD1 (5 bases). The CDR3 covers 16 residues. CDR1 is MNHEY and CDR2 is SMNVEV in the germline V gene (reference sequence). The V gene lost 6 bases and the J gene lost 4 bases, with 21 bases spanning the gap. CDR3 in amino acids: CASSPTSGPRFYGYTF. The CDR3 region has the DNA TGTGCCAGCAGCCCTACCTCAGGGCCCCGATTCTATGGCTACACCTTC.

In this sample, this clone turned up once. The chain links TRBV4-1 to TRBJ2-7; maybe TRBD1 (5 bases). The CDR3 sequence is 14 residues long. V lost 1 base to trimming and J lost 5 bases, with 12 bases between them. The germline V gene encodes CDR1 MGHRA and CDR2 YSYEKL. CDR3 bases: TGCGCCAGCAGCCAAGGCCCTCAGGGTGACGAGCAGTACTTC. Protein sequence: CASSQGPQGDEQYF.

The chain uses TRBV29-1 and TRBJ2-3, with 8 bases fitting TRBD1. Germline V CDR1 and CDR2: SQVTM, ANQGSEA. Trimming at V came to 4 bases and at J to 1 base, leaving 4 bases not matched to a gene. The CDR3 loop spans 14 amino acids. CDR3 bases: TGCAGCGTTGTGGGGACAGGAGGCACAGATACGCAGTATTTT. This translates into CSVVGTGGTDTQYF.

This chain links TRBV2 with TRBJ2-3; 10 bases are a match to TRBD2. J was trimmed by 8 bases and V by 6 bases; bases with no gene match: 11. The CDR3 is made up of 15 amino acids. The germline V gene encodes CDR1 SNHLY and CDR2 FYNNEI. This CDR3 reads CASSDLAGVGSTQYF. DNA of the CDR3: TGTGCCAGCAGCGATCTAGCGGGGGTCGGTAGTACGCAGTATTTT.

The chain combines TRBV19 with TRBJ1-2; 7 bases agree with TRBD1. Germline CDR1 reads LNHDA; CDR2 reads SQIVND (reference sequence). The V and J ends lost 4 bases and 4 bases, in that order; junction bases with no gene match: 9. The CDR3 covers 15 residues. CDR3 sequence (DNA): TGTGCCAGTAGTAGATCCGGGACAGTACGCTATGGCTACACCTTC. This gives the protein CASSRSGTVRYGYTF.

The chain has TRBV24-1 and TRBJ1-2, with D perhaps TRBD1 (5 bases). Germline values: CDR1 KGHDR, CDR2 SFDVKD. The CDR3 has 15 amino acids. V lost 5 bases and J lost 2, with 14 bases in between. The chain's CDR3 is CATSGGSRENYGYTF. The CDR3, as DNA: TGTGCCACCAGTGGGGGCAGCAGGGAAAACTATGGCTACACCTTC.

The chain is built from TRBV24-1 and TRBJ2-5; D not certain. This CDR3 region has 13 residues. V was shortened by 5 bases and J by 3 bases, with 9 bases between the two germline ends. Germline values: CDR1 KGHDR, CDR2 SFDVKD. CDR3 sequence reads: CATSAPTKETQYF. DNA for the CDR3: TGTGCCACCAGTGCGCCGACAAAAGAGACCCAGTACTTC.

The chain couples TRBV7-2 to TRBJ2-3, with 7 bases matching TRBD2. CDR3 length equals 15 residues. The J segment lost 2 bases and the V segment lost 5 bases, leaving 7 bases of the junction unmatched. CDR1 SGHTA and CDR2 FQGNSA come from the germline V gene. CDR3 sequence reads: CASSRSGIYTDTQYF. As DNA, the CDR3 is TGTGCCAGCAGCCGGAGCGGGATTTACACAGATACGCAGTATTTT.

This chain uses TRBV18 with TRBJ1-1, with a weak D call TRBD1 (5 bases). Germline V gives CDR1 KGHSH, CDR2 LQKENI. This CDR3 contains 15 residues. Trimming removed 0 bases from V and 3 bases from J, with 11 bases in between. CDR3 residues: CASSPPGGRDTEAFF. CDR3 sequence (DNA): TGTGCCAGCTCACCACCGGGGGGGAGGGACACTGAAGCTTTCTTT.